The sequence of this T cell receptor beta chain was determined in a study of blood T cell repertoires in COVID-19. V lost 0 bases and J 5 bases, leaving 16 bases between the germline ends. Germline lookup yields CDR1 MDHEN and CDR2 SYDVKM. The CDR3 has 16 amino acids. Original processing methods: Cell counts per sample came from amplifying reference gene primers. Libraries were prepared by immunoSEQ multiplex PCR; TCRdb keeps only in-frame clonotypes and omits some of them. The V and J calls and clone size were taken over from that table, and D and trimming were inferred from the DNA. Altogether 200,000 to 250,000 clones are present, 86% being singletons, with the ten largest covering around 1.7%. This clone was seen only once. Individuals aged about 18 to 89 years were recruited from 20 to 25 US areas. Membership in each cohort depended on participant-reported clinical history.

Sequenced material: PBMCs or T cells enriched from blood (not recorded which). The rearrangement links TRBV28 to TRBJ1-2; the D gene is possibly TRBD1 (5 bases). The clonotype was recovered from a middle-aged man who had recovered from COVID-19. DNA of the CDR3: TGTGCCAGCAGTTTATGGGAAGGTCGGGGGTTTTATGGCTACACCTTC. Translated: CASSLWEGRGFYGYTF.